Reported below is one TCR beta chain. Its cognate antigen is unknown. Using its own MiXCR run on the RT-PCR reads, TCRdb lists one record per CDR3 protein. The sample shows about 650,000 distinct CDR3 sequences, 15% to 18% of them seen only once. The sample originates from a study of response to subunit inactivated influenza vaccine. Trimming removed 6 bases at V and 4 bases at J, with 19 bases between. Germline CDR1 and CDR2: SGHRS and YFSETQ. This CDR3 contains 15 residues. Whole-study results and caveats: That few new T cells are recruited by each seasonal influenza vaccination was the authors' suggestion.

The rearrangement links TRBV5-1 to TRBJ1-1; D gene uncertain. The specimen was PBMCs from blood, collected about 13 days after vaccination. The source of this sequence is a man in his forties or fifties who received an inactivated influenza vaccine. This CDR3 is CASKTLGREGTEAFF. CDR3 DNA sequence: TGCGCCAGCAAAACCCTGGGGAGGGAAGGCACTGAAGCTTTCTTT.